These T cell receptor beta chains were read from a single sample in a study of OX40 agonist ivuxolimab in advanced cancers. The method was immunoSEQ multiplex PCR; TCRdb's version includes in-frame clones alone and lacks a portion of them. The sample has nearly 60,000 clones, 81% seen once. Source: CD4+ or CD8+ T cells sorted from blood, taken in a trial of the OX40 agonist ivuxolimab. The source of these receptors is an adult with an advanced solid tumor such as melanoma, head and neck, liver or kidney cancer. The CDR3 runs from the conserved cysteine through the conserved F or W. D genes are given only for firm matches. The size entry is marked missing in some rows and otherwise reads once, few, many or a size class.

J gene | D gene | clone size | V gene | CDR3 protein | CDR3 DNA
TRBJ1-1 | TRBD1 | . | TRBV28 | CASSLYGTGNTEAFF | TGTGCCAGCAGTTTATACGGGACAGGGAACACTGAAGCTTTCTTT
TRBJ2-3 | . | . | TRBV21-1 | CASSKTSGGSTDTQYF | TGTGCCAGCAGCAAGACTAGCGGGGGTAGCACAGATACGCAGTATTTT
TRBJ2-5 | . | . | TRBV5-1 | CASSLADSPQETQYF | TGCGCCAGCAGCTTGGCGGACAGCCCCCAAGAGACCCAGTACTTC
TRBJ2-7 | . | . | TRBV5-5 | CASSLEPNTPYEQYF | TGTGCCAGCAGCTTGGAACCTAACACCCCCTACGAGCAGTACTTC
TRBJ1-6 | TRBD1 | once | TRBV5-6 | CASSLGGPGQYNSPLHF | TGTGCCAGCAGCTTGGGGGGACCGGGACAGTATAATTCACCCCTCCACTTT
TRBJ2-1 | . | . | TRBV9 | CASSASESYNEQFF | TGTGCCAGCAGCGCCTCAGAATCCTACAATGAGCAGTTCTTC
TRBJ1-4 | . | . | TRBV18 | CASSGTTHNEKLFF | TGTGCCAGCTCCGGGACAACTCATAATGAAAAACTGTTTTTT
TRBJ2-2 | . | . | TRBV2 | CASSGAGRNTGELFF | TGTGCCAGCAGTGGGGCGGGGCGGAACACCGGGGAGCTGTTTTTT
TRBJ1-1 | . | few | TRBV11-1 | CASRKTGEAFF | TGTGCCAGCAGGAAGACTGGTGAAGCTTTCTTT
TRBJ1-6 | TRBD1 | . | TRBV7-8 | CASSNGQGFLLHF | TGTGCCAGCAGCAACGGACAGGGATTTCTCCTCCACTTT
TRBJ2-7 | TRBD2 | . | TRBV28 | CASRSGLAGVEQYF | TGTGCCAGCAGATCTGGACTAGCGGGGGTCGAGCAGTACTTC
TRBJ1-1 | TRBD1 | . | TRBV7-8 | CASSPLGTGGTEAFF | TGTGCCAGCAGCCCCCTTGGGACAGGGGGCACTGAAGCTTTCTTT
TRBJ1-2 | . | . | TRBV5-5 | CASSSGPNYGYTF | TGTGCCAGCAGCTCAGGGCCTAACTATGGCTACACCTTC
TRBJ1-1 | . | . | TRBV18 | CASSPGGDNTEAFF | TGTGCCAGCTCACCAGGCGGGGATAACACTGAAGCTTTCTTT
TRBJ1-2 | TRBD1 | . | TRBV7-2 | CASSLTGGGYGYTF | TGTGCCAGCAGCTTAACAGGGGGCGGTTATGGCTACACCTTC
TRBJ2-5 | TRBD1 | . | TRBV19 | CASSLGTGIVQETQYF | TGTGCCAGTAGTCTCGGGACAGGGATTGTACAAGAGACCCAGTACTTC
TRBJ1-1 | . | . | TRBV10-3 | CAISDPQGMAFF | TGTGCCATCAGTGATCCGCAGGGTATGGCTTTCTTT
TRBJ1-5 | . | . | TRBV7-8 | CASSLHRDSNQPQHF | TGTGCCAGCAGCCTGCACAGGGATAGCAATCAGCCCCAGCATTTT
TRBJ2-7 | . | few | TRBV4-1 | CASSQEMATLYEQYF | TGCGCCAGCAGCCAAGAGATGGCCACACTCTACGAGCAGTACTTC
TRBJ1-5 | . | . | TRBV19 | CASSIGLRSGQPQHF | TGTGCCAGTAGTATTGGACTTAGGTCGGGTCAGCCCCAGCATTTT
TRBJ2-5 | . | . | TRBV27 | CASSLTGAETQYF | TGTGCCAGCAGTTTGACGGGTGCGGAGACCCAGTACTTC
TRBJ2-3 | TRBD2 | few | TRBV6-1 | CASSVSSGSSTDTQYF | TGTGCCAGCAGTGTCTCTAGCGGGAGTAGCACAGATACGCAGTATTTT
TRBJ2-3 | . | once | TRBV19 | CARRGQLITQYF | TGTGCCAGGCGGGGACAGCTAATTACGCAGTATTTT
TRBJ2-2 | . | . | TRBV28 | CASSLGVGVVTGELFF | TGTGCCAGCAGTTTGGGGGTTGGGGTAGTCACCGGGGAGCTGTTTTTT
TRBJ2-3 | TRBD2 | . | TRBV5-6 | CASSLGLASDTQYF | TGTGCCAGCAGCCTCGGACTAGCTAGCGATACGCAGTATTTT
TRBJ2-7 | . | . | TRBV7-8 | CASSLRELANEQYF | TGTGCCAGCAGCTTAAGGGAACTAGCTAACGAGCAGTACTTC
TRBJ1-1 | . | . | TRBV19 | CASSMDWNTEAFF | TGTGCCAGTAGTATGGACTGGAACACTGAAGCTTTCTTT
TRBJ1-1 | . | . | TRBV29-1 | CSANDVPRGAFF | TGCAGCGCCAACGACGTACCCCGAGGAGCTTTCTTT
TRBJ1-1 | . | . | TRBV9 | CASSVESVGYTEAFF | TGTGCCAGCAGCGTAGAGTCCGTGGGGTACACTGAAGCTTTCTTT
TRBJ2-3 | TRBD1 | . | TRBV7-2 | CASSQGQVRDTQYF | TGTGCCAGCAGCCAGGGACAGGTTCGGGATACGCAGTATTTT
TRBJ2-3 | . | . | TRBV2 | CASSEARATIDTQYF | TGTGCCAGCAGTGAAGCAAGGGCGACCATAGATACGCAGTATTTT
TRBJ1-6 | TRBD1 | . | TRBV7-9 | CASSSGQFYNSPLHF | TGTGCCAGCAGCTCGGGACAGTTCTATAATTCACCCCTCCACTTT
TRBJ1-1 | . | few | TRBV2 | CASTGPGDTEAFF | TGTGCCAGCACCGGCCCAGGGGACACTGAAGCTTTCTTT
TRBJ1-2 | TRBD1 | . | TRBV6-6 | CASSYSTKDRGDGYTF | TGTGCCAGCAGTTACTCGACTAAGGACAGGGGTGATGGCTACACCTTC
TRBJ1-1 | . | . | TRBV7-2 | CASSSFIGVGGTEAFF | TGTGCCAGCAGCTCGTTCATCGGGGTCGGGGGGACTGAAGCTTTCTTT
TRBJ1-5 | . | . | TRBV5-1 | CASSLDPGGNQPQHF | TGCGCCAGCAGCTTGGACCCAGGGGGCAATCAGCCCCAGCATTTT
TRBJ2-7 | . | . | TRBV11-3 | CASRRGGFSYEQYF | TGTGCCAGCCGAAGGGGTGGTTTCTCCTACGAGCAGTACTTC
TRBJ1-6 | TRBD1 | once | TRBV28 | CASSSTGGGSPLHF | TGTGCCAGCAGTTCCACAGGGGGGGGTTCACCCCTCCACTTT
TRBJ2-7 | . | . | TRBV5-1 | CASSLVPYEQYF | TGCGCCAGCAGCTTGGTGCCCTACGAGCAGTACTTC
TRBJ1-6 | . | . | TRBV21-1 | CASSNWNRSSYNSPLHF | TGTGCCAGCAGCAATTGGAACCGGAGCTCCTATAATTCACCCCTCCACTTT
TRBJ2-7 | TRBD1 | once | TRBV2 | CASSAVRGLYEQYF | TGTGCCAGCAGTGCAGTCAGGGGGCTTTACGAGCAGTACTTC